One sample yielded the 8 T cell receptor beta chains listed below, sequenced in a study of blood T cell repertoires in COVID-19. Clones were read by immunoSEQ multiplex PCR, and TCRdb kept only the in-frame ones, dropping some. The table has 35,000 to 50,000 clones, roughly 87% seen once; the top ten hold about 16%. The sample was peripheral blood. The receptors shown here come from a man aged 65 to 85 with active COVID-19.

The chain has TRBV5-1 and TRBJ2-3; D possibly corresponds to TRBD1 (5 bases). V was cut by 4 bases and J by 4 bases, with 19 bases left in between. Germline V gives CDR1 SGHRS, CDR2 YFSETQ. The CDR3 has 16 residues. CDR3 in amino acids: CASSIREGVLADTQYF. The CDR3 DNA reads TGCGCCAGCAGCATTCGAGAAGGGGTTTTGGCAGATACGCAGTATTTT.

The chain has TRBV5-6 and TRBJ1-6, with 7 bases aligning to TRBD1. J was trimmed by 10 bases and V by 4 bases; bases with no gene match: 8. In germline, CDR1 is SGHDT, CDR2 YYEEEE. The length of the CDR3 is 14 residues. The CDR3 region is CASSDTGAWSPLHF. The DNA for the CDR3 is TGTGCCAGCAGCGATACAGGGGCCTGGTCACCCCTCCACTTT.

The chain joins TRBV2 to TRBJ1-1; D unresolved. This CDR3 is 11 amino acids long. CDR1 is SNHLY and CDR2 is FYNNEI in the germline V gene. The V gene lost 3 bases and the J gene lost 6 bases, with 5 bases spanning the gap. The CDR3: CASSEGSEAFF. CDR3 nucleotide sequence: TGTGCCAGCAGTGAGGGCTCTGAAGCTTTCTTT.

The chain joins TRBV19 to TRBJ1-5; 7 bases are shared with TRBD1. Trimming removed 10 bases from V and 4 bases from J; junction bases left unmatched: 13. The germline V gene encodes CDR1 LNHDA and CDR2 SQIVND (reference sequence). This CDR3 has 15 residues. The CDR3 spells CATKSVAGGNQPQHF. The CDR3 DNA sequence: TGTGCCACCAAAAGTGTTGCAGGGGGGAATCAGCCCCAGCATTTT.

J is TRBJ1-6 and V is TRBV18; 10 nucleotides align to TRBD1. The CDR3 is made up of 15 amino acids. Looked up from germline, CDR1 is KGHSH and CDR2 is LQKENI. J gave up 8 bases and V 8 bases, and 9 bases lay outside the gene matches. The CDR3 sequence: CASQGTGAVDSPLHF. The CDR3, as DNA: TGTGCCAGCCAGGGGACAGGGGCGGTGGATTCACCCCTCCACTTT.

Here the CDR3 reads CASSLRAGDEQYF. In nucleotides, the CDR3 is TGCGCCAGCAGCTTGCGAGCGGGGGACGAGCAGTACTTC. The chain has TRBV5-1 and TRBJ2-7; 8 nucleotides align to TRBD2. Germline CDR1 and CDR2: SGHRS and YFSETQ. CDR3 length: 13 amino acids. V lost 1 base and J lost 5; bases outside the gene matches: 2.

The chain has TRBV3-1 (or the pseudogene TRBV3-2) and TRBJ2-2, with 9 bases that match TRBD2. This CDR3 has 15 residues. V was clipped by 2 bases and J by 6 bases; unmatched bases: 4. The germline gives CDR1 LGHDT, CDR2 YNNKEL (reference sequence). As DNA, the CDR3 is TGTGCCAGCAGCCAACGACTAGCGGTGGCCGGGGAGCTGTTTTTT. Its protein is CASSQRLAVAGELFF.

This clone showed up just a few times. The V gene is TRBV3-1 (or the pseudogene TRBV3-2), the J gene TRBJ1-1, with 7 bases that match TRBD1. CDR1 and CDR2 (germline): LGHDT, YNNKEL (reference sequence). With V trimmed by 6 bases and J by 8 bases, 3 bases remained unmatched. CDR3 size: 11 residues. CDR3 in amino acids: CASRGGAEAFF. The CDR3 DNA sequence: TGTGCCAGCAGAGGGGGCGCGGAAGCTTTCTTT.